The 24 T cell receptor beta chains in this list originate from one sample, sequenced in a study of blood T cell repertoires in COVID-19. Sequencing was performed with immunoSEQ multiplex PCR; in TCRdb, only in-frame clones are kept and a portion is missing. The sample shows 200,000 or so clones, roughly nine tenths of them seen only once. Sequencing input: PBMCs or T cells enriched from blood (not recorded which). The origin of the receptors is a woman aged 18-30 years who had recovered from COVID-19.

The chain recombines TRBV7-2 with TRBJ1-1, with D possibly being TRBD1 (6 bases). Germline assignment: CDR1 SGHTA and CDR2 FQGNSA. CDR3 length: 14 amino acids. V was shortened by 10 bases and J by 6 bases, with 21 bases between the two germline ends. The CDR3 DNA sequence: TGTGCCACCGCATTAGACACAGGGTTCTCTGAAGCTTTCTTT. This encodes CATALDTGFSEAFF.

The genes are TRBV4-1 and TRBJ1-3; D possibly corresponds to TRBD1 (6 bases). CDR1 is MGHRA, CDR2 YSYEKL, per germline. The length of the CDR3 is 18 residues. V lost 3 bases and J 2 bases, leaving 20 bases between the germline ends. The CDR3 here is CASSHRGYSFQAGNTIYF. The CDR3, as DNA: TGCGCCAGCAGCCACAGGGGCTACTCATTTCAGGCTGGAAACACCATATATTTT.

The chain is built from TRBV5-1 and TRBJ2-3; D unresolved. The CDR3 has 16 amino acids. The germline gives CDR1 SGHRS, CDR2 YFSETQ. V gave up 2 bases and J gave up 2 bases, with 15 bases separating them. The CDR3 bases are TGCGCCAGCAGCTTTAACTTCGCCGCACTCACAGATACGCAGTATTTT. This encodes CASSFNFAALTDTQYF.

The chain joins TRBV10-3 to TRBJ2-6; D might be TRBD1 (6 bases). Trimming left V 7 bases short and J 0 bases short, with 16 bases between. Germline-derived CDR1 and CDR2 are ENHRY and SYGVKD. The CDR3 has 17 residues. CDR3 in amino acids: CAITRTVPSSGANVLTF. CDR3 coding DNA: TGTGCCATCACTAGGACAGTTCCGAGCTCTGGGGCCAACGTCCTGACTTTC.

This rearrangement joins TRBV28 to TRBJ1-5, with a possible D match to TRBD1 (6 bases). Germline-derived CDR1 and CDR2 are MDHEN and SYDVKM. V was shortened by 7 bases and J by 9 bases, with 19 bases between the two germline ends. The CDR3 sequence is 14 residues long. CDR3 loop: CASNIPGQKGPQHF. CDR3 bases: TGTGCCAGCAATATACCGGGACAAAAGGGGCCCCAGCATTTT.

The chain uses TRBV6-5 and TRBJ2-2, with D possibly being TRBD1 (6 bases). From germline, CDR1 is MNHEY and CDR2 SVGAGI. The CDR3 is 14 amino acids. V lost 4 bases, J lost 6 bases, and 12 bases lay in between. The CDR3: CASSSQGSAGELFF. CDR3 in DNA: TGTGCCAGCAGTTCCCAGGGGTCGGCCGGGGAGCTGTTTTTT.

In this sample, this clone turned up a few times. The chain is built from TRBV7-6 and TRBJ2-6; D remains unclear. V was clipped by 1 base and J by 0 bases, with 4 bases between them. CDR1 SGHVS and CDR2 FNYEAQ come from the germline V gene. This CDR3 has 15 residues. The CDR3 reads CASSLGNSGANVLTF. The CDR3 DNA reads TGTGCCAGCAGCTTAGGTAACTCTGGGGCCAACGTCCTGACTTTC.

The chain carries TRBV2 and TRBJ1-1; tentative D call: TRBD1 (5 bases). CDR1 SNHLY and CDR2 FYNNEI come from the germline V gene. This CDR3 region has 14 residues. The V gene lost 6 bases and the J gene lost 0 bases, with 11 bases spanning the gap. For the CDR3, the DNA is TGTGCCAGCAGGGGGGGGACGGTGAACACTGAAGCTTTCTTT. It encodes CASRGGTVNTEAFF.

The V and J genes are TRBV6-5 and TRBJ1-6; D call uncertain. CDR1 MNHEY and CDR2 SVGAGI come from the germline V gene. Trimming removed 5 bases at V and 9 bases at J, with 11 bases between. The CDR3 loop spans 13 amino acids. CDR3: CASSNVAGSPLHF. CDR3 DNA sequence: TGTGCCAGCAGTAACGTCGCAGGTTCACCCCTCCACTTT.

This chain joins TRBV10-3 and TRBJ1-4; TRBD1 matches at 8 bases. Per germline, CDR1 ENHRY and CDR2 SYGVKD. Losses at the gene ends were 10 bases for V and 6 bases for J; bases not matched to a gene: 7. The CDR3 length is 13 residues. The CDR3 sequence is CATRTGYDEKLFF. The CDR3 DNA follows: TGTGCCACAAGGACAGGGTATGATGAAAAACTGTTTTTT.

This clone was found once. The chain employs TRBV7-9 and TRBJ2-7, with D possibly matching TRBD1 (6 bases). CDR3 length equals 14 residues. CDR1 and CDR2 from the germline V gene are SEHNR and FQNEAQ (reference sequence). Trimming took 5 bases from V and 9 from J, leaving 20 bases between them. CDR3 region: CASSHRELLVRQYF. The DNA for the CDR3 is TGTGCCAGCAGCCACAGGGAGCTTTTGGTTCGGCAGTACTTC.

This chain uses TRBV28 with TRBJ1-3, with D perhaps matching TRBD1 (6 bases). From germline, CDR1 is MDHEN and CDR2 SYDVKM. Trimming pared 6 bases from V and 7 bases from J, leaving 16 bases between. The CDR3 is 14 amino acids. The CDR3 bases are TGTGCCAGCAGACCCTTGGACAGACTGAACACCATATATTTT. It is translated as CASRPLDRLNTIYF.

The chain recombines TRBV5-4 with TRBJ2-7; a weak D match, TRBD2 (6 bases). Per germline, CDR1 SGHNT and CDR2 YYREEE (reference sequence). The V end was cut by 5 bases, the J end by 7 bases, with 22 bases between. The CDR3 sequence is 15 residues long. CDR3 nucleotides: TGTGCCAGCAGACCTGGGACTGTAGCTCTGGGGGAGCAGTACTTC. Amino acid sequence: CASRPGTVALGEQYF.

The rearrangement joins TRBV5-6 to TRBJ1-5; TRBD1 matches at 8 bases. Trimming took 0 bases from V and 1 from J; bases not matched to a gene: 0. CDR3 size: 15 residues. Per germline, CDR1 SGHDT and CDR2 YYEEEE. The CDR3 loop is CASSLAGGSNQPQHF. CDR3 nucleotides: TGTGCCAGCAGCTTGGCAGGGGGCAGCAATCAGCCCCAGCATTTT.

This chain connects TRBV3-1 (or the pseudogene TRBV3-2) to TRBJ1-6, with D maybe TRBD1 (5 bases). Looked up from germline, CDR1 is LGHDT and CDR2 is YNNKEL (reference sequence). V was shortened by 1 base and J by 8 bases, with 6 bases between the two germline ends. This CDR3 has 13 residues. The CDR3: CASSQGGDSPLHF. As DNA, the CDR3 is TGTGCCAGCAGCCAAGGGGGGGATTCACCCCTCCACTTT.

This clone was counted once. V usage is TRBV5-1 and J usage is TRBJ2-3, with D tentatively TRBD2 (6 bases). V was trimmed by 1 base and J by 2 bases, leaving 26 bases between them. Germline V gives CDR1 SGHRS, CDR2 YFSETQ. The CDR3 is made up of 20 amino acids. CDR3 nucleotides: TGCGCCAGCAGCTTGATTGTCGGGGTTGCCGGGACTCCGCTCACAGATACGCAGTATTTT. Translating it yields CASSLIVGVAGTPLTDTQYF.

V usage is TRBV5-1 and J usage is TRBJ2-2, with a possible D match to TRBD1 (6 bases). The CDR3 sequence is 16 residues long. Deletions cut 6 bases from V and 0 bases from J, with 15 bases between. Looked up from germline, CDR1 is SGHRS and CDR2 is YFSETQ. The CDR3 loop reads CASTSSAGANTGELFF. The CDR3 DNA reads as TGCGCCAGCACCTCCTCCGCAGGGGCGAACACCGGGGAGCTGTTTTTT.

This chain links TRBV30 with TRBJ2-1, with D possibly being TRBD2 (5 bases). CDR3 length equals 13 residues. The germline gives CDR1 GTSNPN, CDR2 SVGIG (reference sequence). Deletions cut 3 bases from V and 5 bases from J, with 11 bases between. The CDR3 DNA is TGTGCCTGGAGGACGCGGGCCGACAATGAGCAGTTCTTC. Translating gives CAWRTRADNEQFF.

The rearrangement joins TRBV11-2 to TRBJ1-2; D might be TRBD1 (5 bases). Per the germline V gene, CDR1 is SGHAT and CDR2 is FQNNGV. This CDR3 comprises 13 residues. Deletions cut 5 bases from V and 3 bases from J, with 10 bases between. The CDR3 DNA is TGTGCCAGCAGCCGCGACAGCGACTATGGCTACACCTTC. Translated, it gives CASSRDSDYGYTF.

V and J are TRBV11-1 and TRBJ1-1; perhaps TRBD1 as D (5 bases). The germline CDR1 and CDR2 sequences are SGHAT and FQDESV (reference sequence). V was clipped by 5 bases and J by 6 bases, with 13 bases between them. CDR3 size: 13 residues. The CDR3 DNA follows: TGTGCCAGCAGCCTAGGTTCGACAGCTGAAGCTTTCTTT. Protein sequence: CASSLGSTAEAFF.

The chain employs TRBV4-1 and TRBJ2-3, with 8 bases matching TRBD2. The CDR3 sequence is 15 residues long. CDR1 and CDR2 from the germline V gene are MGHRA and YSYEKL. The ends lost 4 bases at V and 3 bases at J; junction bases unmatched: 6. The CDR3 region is CASSLGTSWTDTQYF. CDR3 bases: TGCGCCAGCAGCCTAGGGACTAGTTGGACAGATACGCAGTATTTT.

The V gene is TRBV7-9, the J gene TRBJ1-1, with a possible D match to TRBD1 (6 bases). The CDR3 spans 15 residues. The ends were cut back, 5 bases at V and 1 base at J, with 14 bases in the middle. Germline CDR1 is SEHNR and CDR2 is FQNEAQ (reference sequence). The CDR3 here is CASSPQRGSNTEAFF. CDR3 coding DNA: TGTGCCAGCAGCCCCCAAAGGGGGTCGAACACTGAAGCTTTCTTT.

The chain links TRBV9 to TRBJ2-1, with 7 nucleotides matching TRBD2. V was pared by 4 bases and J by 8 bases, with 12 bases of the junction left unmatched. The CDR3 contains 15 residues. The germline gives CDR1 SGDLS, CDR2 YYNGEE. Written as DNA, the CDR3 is TGTGCCAGCAGCCTCCGGGACTATCACCAGGATGAGCAGTTCTTC. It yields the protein CASSLRDYHQDEQFF.

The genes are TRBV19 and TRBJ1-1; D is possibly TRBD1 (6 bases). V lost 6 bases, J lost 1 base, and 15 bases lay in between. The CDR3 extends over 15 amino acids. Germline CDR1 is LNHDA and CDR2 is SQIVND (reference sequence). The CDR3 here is CASSKSQGRNTEAFF. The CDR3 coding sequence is TGTGCCAGTAGCAAATCACAGGGTCGGAACACTGAAGCTTTCTTT.